The 11 T cell receptor beta chains reported below all come from one sample, sequenced in a study of blood T cell repertoires in COVID-19. The method was immunoSEQ multiplex PCR; TCRdb's version includes in-frame clones alone and lacks a portion of them. This sample has some 250,000 clones, with 88% found just once. The sequenced sample was peripheral blood. The source is a woman in her 40s who had recovered from COVID-19.

The chain combines TRBV15 with TRBJ1-5, with a possible D match to TRBD1 (6 bases). Trimming stripped 0 bases from V and 7 bases from J, with 19 bases between. Germline V gives CDR1 LNHNV, CDR2 YYDKDF (reference sequence). The CDR3 has 17 amino acids. The CDR3 protein is CATSRDLVVGGVQPQHF. The CDR3 nucleotides read TGTGCCACCAGCAGAGATCTGGTAGTTGGGGGCGTCCAGCCCCAGCATTTT.

This sequence joins TRBV9 and TRBJ1-5; TRBD1 matches at 8 bases. Germline trimming cut 3 bases from V and 3 bases from J; bases unmatched to any gene: 5. This CDR3 has 15 residues. The germline V gene has CDR1 SGDLS and CDR2 YYNGEE. CDR3 protein: CASSAGQGYNQPQHF. The DNA for the CDR3 is TGTGCCAGCAGCGCCGGACAGGGATACAATCAGCCCCAGCATTTT.

The rearrangement uses TRBV29-1 and TRBJ2-2; 9 nucleotides match TRBD1. Per the germline V gene, CDR1 is SQVTM and CDR2 is ANQGSEA. V was pared by 7 bases and J by 6 bases, with 15 bases of the junction left unmatched. The CDR3 length is 16 residues. Here the CDR3 reads CSAGGPGQGIPGELFF. The DNA of the CDR3 is TGCAGCGCCGGGGGGCCGGGACAGGGAATTCCCGGGGAGCTGTTTTTT.

The J gene is TRBJ1-2, the V gene TRBV30; D possibly corresponds to TRBD1 (5 bases). This CDR3 is built from 13 residues. Germline loops: CDR1 GTSNPN, CDR2 SVGIG (reference sequence). V was pared by 2 bases and J by 4 bases, with 11 bases between. As DNA, the CDR3 is TGTGCCTGGAGTACAGGACTAATCTATGGCTACACCTTC. Protein sequence: CAWSTGLIYGYTF.

This chain joins TRBV9 and TRBJ1-4; 7 nucleotides line up with TRBD1. J was trimmed by 7 bases and V by 3 bases; bases with no gene match: 6. The CDR3 loop spans 14 amino acids. In germline, CDR1 is SGDLS, CDR2 YYNGEE. The CDR3 nucleotides are TGTGCCAGCAGCGCGGGACAGCCGGGTGAAAAACTGTTTTTT. As protein: CASSAGQPGEKLFF.

This chain connects TRBV29-1 to TRBJ1-1; D gene ambiguous. V lost 7 bases, J lost 8 bases, and 11 bases lay in between. Germline values: CDR1 SQVTM, CDR2 ANQGSEA. This CDR3 contains 10 residues. The CDR3 coding sequence is TGCAGCGCCTCTATTCGGGAAGCTTTCTTT. Translating gives CSASIREAFF. The whole variable domain, remainder taken from reference TRBV29-1 and TRBJ1-1, is SAVISQKPSRDICQRGTSLTIQCQVDSQVTMMFWYRQQPGQSLTLIATANQGSEATYESGFVIDKFPISRPNLTFSTLTVSNMSPEDSSIYLCSASIREAFFGQGTRLTVV.

The genes are TRBV27 and TRBJ1-5, with TRBD1 as a possible D gene (6 bases). The CDR3 runs 16 residues. Between the trimmed V and J ends, which lost 6 bases and 2 bases, there was a span of 17 bases. CDR1 is MNHEY and CDR2 is SMNVEV in the germline V gene (reference sequence). CDR3 in DNA: TGTGCCAGCAGCCAAAGGGGGGGCACGGGCAATCAGCCCCAGCATTTT. It translates to CASSQRGGTGNQPQHF.

This chain connects TRBV5-1 to TRBJ1-2; 7 positions agree with TRBD1. Unmatched junction bases numbered 10, after V lost 0 bases and J lost 5 bases. The CDR3 has 16 amino acids. Germline CDR1 is SGHRS and CDR2 is YFSETQ. The CDR3 sequence is CASSLAGTAGAYGYTF. In DNA form, the CDR3 reads TGCGCCAGCAGCTTGGCCGGGACAGCGGGGGCGTATGGCTACACCTTC.

The chain employs TRBV10-3 and TRBJ2-1, with 7 bases aligning to TRBD2. CDR1 and CDR2 (germline): ENHRY, SYGVKD. The length of the CDR3 is 17 residues. This chain's CDR3 is CGTRRLAVSSSYNEQFF. The CDR3, as DNA: TGTGGCACAAGGCGGCTAGCGGTTTCTAGCTCCTACAATGAGCAGTTCTTC.

This chain links TRBV4-1 with TRBJ1-2; no definite D call. Germline V gene lookup returns CDR1 MGHRA and CDR2 YSYEKL. V lost 5 bases, J lost 5 bases, and 9 bases lay in between. The length of the CDR3 is 12 residues. CDR3 sequence: CASSEGSYGYTF. The DNA for the CDR3 is TGCGCCAGCAGCGAGGGATCTTATGGCTACACCTTC.

J is TRBJ1-4 and V is TRBV15; 10 bases match TRBD1. Germline CDR1 is LNHNV and CDR2 is YYDKDF (reference sequence). V lost 3 bases to trimming and J lost 7 bases; unmatched junction nucleotides: 5. The length of the CDR3 is 15 residues. CDR3 protein: CATSRTGGVGEKLFF. CDR3 DNA sequence: TGTGCCACCAGCAGGACAGGGGGCGTCGGTGAAAAACTGTTTTTT.